Listed below are T cell receptor beta chains from one sample, sequenced in a study of blood T cell repertoires in COVID-19. The method was immunoSEQ multiplex PCR; TCRdb's version includes in-frame clones alone and lacks a portion of them. Of 85,000 to 90,000 clones listed, about 91% were seen once; the top ten hold approximately 2.2%. Input material: peripheral blood. The receptors stem from a human donor with active COVID-19. The donor label of this sample is uncertain. Each CDR3 is given with its conserved first and last residue. The D gene is left open where the match is weak. Expanded clones are given a class, and other clones once, few, many or no size at all.

DNA: TGTGCCAGCAGCCGGCTGTGGGCGGGGGGGTCCCAAGAGACCCAGTACTTC; CDR3: CASSRLWAGGSQETQYF; J: TRBJ2-5; size: -; D: TRBD2; V: TRBV7-8
DNA: TGTGCCAGTAGGGTTACAGGGAGTAAGAACACTGAAGCTTTCTTT; CDR3: CASRVTGSKNTEAFF; J: TRBJ1-1; size: -; D: -; V: TRBV19
DNA: TGTGCCAGCAGTTCGACTACAGATACGCAGTATTTT; CDR3: CASSSTTDTQYF; J: TRBJ2-3; size: -; D: -; V: TRBV28
DNA: TGTGCCAGCTCACCAGCGTCCGGGGATGGCACTGAAGCTTTCTTT; CDR3: CASSPASGDGTEAFF; J: TRBJ1-1; size: -; D: -; V: TRBV18
DNA: TGTGCCAGCAGCGTAAACAGGGCGGTGGGTAATTCACCCCTCCACTTT; CDR3: CASSVNRAVGNSPLHF; J: TRBJ1-6; size: -; D: -; V: TRBV9
DNA: TGTGCCAGCAGTCTGCACATGAATCAGCCCCAGCATTTT; CDR3: CASSLHMNQPQHF; J: TRBJ1-5; size: -; D: -; V: TRBV6-6
DNA: TGTGCCACCAGCAGAGATAGGTTGACAGGGATCGACACCTTC; CDR3: CATSRDRLTGIDTF; J: TRBJ1-2; size: once; D: TRBD1; V: TRBV15
DNA: TGTGCCAGCAGCCACAACCAAGGGGCTGATAACACCGGGGAGCTGTTTTTT; CDR3: CASSHNQGADNTGELFF; J: TRBJ2-2; size: -; D: -; V: TRBV13
DNA: TGCGCCAGCAGCCAAGACGGGACAGGGGGCAATCAGCCCCAGCATTTT; CDR3: CASSQDGTGGNQPQHF; J: TRBJ1-5; size: -; D: TRBD1; V: TRBV4-3
DNA: TGTGCCAGCAGCTCCCGGACAGGGGGAAGAAACATTCAGTACTTC; CDR3: CASSSRTGGRNIQYF; J: TRBJ2-4; size: -; D: TRBD1; V: TRBV5-6
DNA: TGTGCCACCAGTGCGATGACAGGGGCACGGGCTACGCAGTATTTT; CDR3: CATSAMTGARATQYF; J: TRBJ2-3; size: -; D: TRBD1; V: TRBV24-1
DNA: TGCGCCAGCAGCCAAGGGACTAGTGGGGATACGCAGTATTTT; CDR3: CASSQGTSGDTQYF; J: TRBJ2-3; size: -; D: TRBD2; V: TRBV4-3
DNA: TGTGCCAGCAGCGCCCTTTCAGGGGGGAACACCGGGGAGCTGTTTTTT; CDR3: CASSALSGGNTGELFF; J: TRBJ2-2; size: -; D: TRBD1; V: TRBV7-6
DNA: TGCGCCAGCAGCGATCTACGGGTCAACGAGCAGTACTTC; CDR3: CASSDLRVNEQYF; J: TRBJ2-7; size: -; D: -; V: TRBV5-1
DNA: TGTGCCAGCAGCGGACACGAAAATATGAACACTGAAGCTTTCTTT; CDR3: CASSGHENMNTEAFF; J: TRBJ1-1; size: -; D: -; V: TRBV9
DNA: TGTGCCAGCAGGCCCGACACTTACACAGATACGCAGTATTTT; CDR3: CASRPDTYTDTQYF; J: TRBJ2-3; size: -; D: -; V: TRBV5-4
DNA: TGTGCCAGTCGACTCTCCTCTGGAAACACCATATATTTT; CDR3: CASRLSSGNTIYF; J: TRBJ1-3; size: -; D: -; V: TRBV28
DNA: TGTGCCAGCAGTTACTGGCCTAGCGGGGAGATTACGCAGTATTTT; CDR3: CASSYWPSGEITQYF; J: TRBJ2-3; size: -; D: TRBD2; V: TRBV6-2/TRBV6-3
DNA: TGTGCCAGCAGCCCTCTGGAGGGGGGGCCCCATAATGAGCAGTTCTTC; CDR3: CASSPLEGGPHNEQFF; J: TRBJ2-1; size: -; D: -; V: TRBV4-2
DNA: TGTGCCAGCAGTGATGTCGGAAAGGGGGCTGTCGGCTACACCTTC; CDR3: CASSDVGKGAVGYTF; J: TRBJ1-2; size: once; D: TRBD1; V: TRBV25-1
DNA: TGCAGTGCTAGTGAGGAGCCGGCGCAGTACTTC; CDR3: CSASEEPAQYF; J: TRBJ2-7; size: once; D: -; V: TRBV20-1
DNA: TGTGCCAGCAGCCATCTTGCGGGTTCTCCCGATGGCTACACCTTC; CDR3: CASSHLAGSPDGYTF; J: TRBJ1-2; size: -; D: -; V: TRBV3-1/TRBV3-2